This T cell receptor beta chain comes out of a study of shared clonotypes between healthy human individuals (TCRdb year 2020). Concerning the study at large: A few men and two women, aged 18 to 49 years, made up the cohort. For each donor, CD4 naive and CD4 memory were each given three plates, CD8 naive was given two plates, and CD8 memory was given one plate. To estimate repertoire size and how much clonotype sharing occurs between individuals, the study deeply sequenced the blood TCR repertoires of five healthy adults. Leukapheresis yielded between about 0.9 and 10 billion PBMCs per donor. Different laboratories and diverse techniques were used to prepare libraries and sequence TCR repertoires, to increase sequencing depth and limit assay-specific biases. What the authors observed across the whole study: Sampling was restricted to blood, and TCR repertoires in tissues likely differ from the TCR repertoires found in blood. Clonotypes shared by all four sorted-subset donors showed higher generation probabilities than non-shared clonotypes. Based on pairwise subsampling, the degree of clonotype sharing among donors was expected to be affected by sequencing depth. Larger estimated clonotype richness was generally found for naive subsets than for memory subsets. Incomplete sequencing was indicated by rarefaction of sorted-subset datasets, despite the large sequencing depth. The small number of donors limited the genetic and exposure-history diversity represented. Across four donors, around 5% of naive CD4, approximately 3.6% of naive CD8, around 2.1% of memory CD4, and about 0.44% of memory CD8 clonotypes were shared.

The donors were healthy, HIV-negative adults with no recently reported acute infections or vaccinations. Every donor was a Caucasian adult residing in Nashville, Tennessee, USA. CD4+ T cells were enriched by magnetic negative selection, after which naive cells were positively selected on CD45RA and the negative fraction was taken as the memory subset. Blood was obtained by leukapheresis, after which PBMCs were separated by Ficoll-Histopaque density gradient centrifugation and cryopreserved in liquid nitrogen vapor phase. Analytical flow cytometry was used to check the purity and quantity of every magnetically sorted T cell population. From each sorted fraction, genomic DNA was isolated and quantified by UV absorbance on a Nanodrop 2000c. The CDR3 goes from the cysteine to the phenylalanine over 13 residues. Only the CDR3 DNA stays, 39 bases, in frame from base 1. CDR1 and CDR2 are drawn from the germline V gene: SGHRS, YFSETQ. V sheds 4 bases and J sheds 4 bases, leaving 8 bases between their ends.

TCR CDR3 regions were amplified from genomic DNA by multiplex PCR using the deep immunoSEQ assay. For each cell subset, the extracted genomic DNA was distributed evenly across all wells of several immunoSEQ 96-well plates, and each plate served as one replicate. For sorted subsets, each replicate PCR was loaded with roughly 200 ng genomic DNA, equivalent to 30,000 to 35,000 T cell genomes. Purified libraries were measured with a Qubit 3.0 fluorometer, size-checked on a Bioanalyzer 2100, and measured again with the KAPA Library Quantification kit. Each immunoSEQ 96-well plate was sequenced on its own single-read 150-cycle Illumina NextSeq 550 flow cell. From the authors' description of their analysis: Because the immunoSEQ output held only junctional sequences and lacked quality scores, the filtering could not match the filtering applied to full-length reads. Sequences were annotated with PyIR, a Python wrapper for IgBLAST v1.9, using IMGT germline references to assign V/J genes and CDR3. Any read was removed if the V/J assignment was weak (E-value above 1e-6), the CDR3 was missing, or the read contained stop codons, out-of-frame junctions, or ambiguous translated residues. V3J clonotypes were defined by identical inferred V gene, J gene, and CDR3 amino acid sequence. The percentage overlap between two repertoires was calculated by dividing the number of shared unique clonotypes by the size of the smaller repertoire. Repertoire richness was assessed with RTK rarefaction, the Chao1 estimator, and Recon v2.1 estimates of unobserved clonotypes. Generation probabilities for all TCRbeta clonotypes obtained by the gDNA method from four donors were computed using OLGA. TCRdb's version of the immuneACCESS table is confined to in-frame rearrangements and falls short of the full clone set. An unresolved V gene accounts for under half of the shortfall where checked; the remainder is of unknown origin. That table is the source of V, J and clone size, and D and trimming were worked out from the DNA. The sample includes 1.4 million or so clones, with 98% observed a single time. 0.36% of the sample goes to the ten largest clones.

On this clone itself: Its cognate antigen has yet to be identified. No base quality values were provided; no much bigger clone lies one nucleotide off. The same CDR3 arises from other DNA sequences in this sample as well.

This chain joins TRBV5-1 to TRBJ2-2, with TRBD1 tentatively as D gene (6 bases match). The sequence was collected from a man between 25 and 39 years old in good health. Sample: naive CD4+ T cells sorted from blood. The cell subset or site label of this sample denotes: CD45RA+ positively selected. The base sequence is TGCGCCAGCAGCCAACAGGGCACCGGGGAGCTGTTTTTT. Its translation is CASSQQGTGELFF.